One and the same sample provided the 3 T cell receptor beta chains below, sequenced in a study of T cell responses to AZD1222 COVID-19 vaccine. Sequenced by immunoSEQ multiplex PCR; TCRdb stores in-frame clones only, minus some. In the table there are about 160,000 clones, around nine tenths of which are singletons. Source: peripheral blood, taken on day 0 of AZD1222 vaccination. The receptors shown here come from an adult in good health.

V gene TRBV5-6 combines with J gene TRBJ2-7, with 7 nucleotides matching TRBD2. CDR1 is SGHDT, CDR2 YYEEEE, per germline. The CDR3 is 17 residues long. Trimming took 4 bases from V and 2 from J; bases not matched to a gene: 15. CDR3: CASSGAGWLAETYEQYF. CDR3 in DNA: TGTGCCAGCAGCGGGGCGGGGTGGCTAGCGGAGACCTACGAGCAGTACTTC.

This sequence joins TRBV19 and TRBJ1-6; 9 nucleotides match TRBD1. CDR1 is LNHDA, CDR2 SQIVND, per germline (reference sequence). The length of the CDR3 is 15 residues. Unmatched junction bases numbered 7, after V lost 7 bases and J lost 6 bases. CDR3 loop: CASTPRDRVNSPLHF. CDR3 nucleotide sequence: TGTGCCAGTACTCCTCGGGACAGGGTTAATTCACCCCTCCACTTT.

This clone showed up just once. V gene TRBV30 combines with J gene TRBJ1-2; 9 bases are shared with TRBD1. The germline CDR1 and CDR2 sequences are GTSNPN and SVGIG (reference sequence). V shed 0 bases and J 7 bases; nucleotides not matched to a gene: 6. The CDR3 has 14 amino acids. CDR3 protein: CAWSVDRGKAGYTF. Written as DNA, the CDR3 is TGTGCCTGGAGTGTAGACAGGGGGAAGGCTGGCTACACCTTC. Filled out from reference TRBV30 and TRBJ1-2, the complete variable domain reads SQTIHQWPATLVQPVGSPLSLECTVEGTSNPNLYWYRQAAGRGLQLLFYSVGIGQISSEVPQNLSASRPQDRQFILSSKKLLLSDSGFYLCAWSVDRGKAGYTFGSGTRLTVV.